The clone carrying this T cell receptor beta chain showed up many times. This sample was included in a study of T cell repertoires in cytomegalovirus infection. At the level of the study: Signatures in public TCR beta sequences pointed to both CMV infection and matching HLA type.

The ends were cut back, 5 bases at V and 3 bases at J, with 16 bases in the middle. CDR1 SGHTA and CDR2 FQGNSA come from the germline V gene. This CDR3 has 15 amino acids. TCRdb called the reads again in MiXCR, with one record for every CDR3 protein. The data contain nearly 650,000 distinct CDR3 sequences, 20% to 30% of them singletons. The J gene is TRBJ1-1, the V gene TRBV7-2, with D perhaps matching TRBD1 (5 bases). This receptor was obtained from a human donor in good health (CMV status not recorded). Some clones in this sample may be carry-over from other donors' samples. The sequenced sample consisted of CD8+ T cells from PBMCs. The CDR3 region has the DNA TGTGCCAGCAGCCCCTTCAGGGCCTTCGACACTGAAGCTTTCTTT. Translated: CASSPFRAFDTEAFF. The entire variable domain, with the rest obtained from reference TRBV7-2 and TRBJ1-1, is as follows: GAGVSQSPSNKVTEKGKDVELRCDPISGHTALYWYRQSLGQGLEFLIYFQGNSAPDKSGLPSDRFSAERTGGSVSTLTIQRTQQEDSAVYLCASSPFRAFDTEAFFGQGTRLTVV.